The clone carrying this TCR beta chain has a count of ten or more. Its antigen is not identified. Template switching supplied a universal primer site; unique molecular identifiers were carried on the cDNA. One entry per CDR3 protein results from TCRdb running MiXCR on the 5' RACE reads. The table includes 570,000 or so distinct CDR3 sequences, around 9.6% detected once. The CDR3 has 15 residues. The junction had 11 bases not matched to a gene; V was cut back by 5 bases and J by 6 bases. Germline CDR1 reads MNHEY; CDR2 reads SMNVEV (reference sequence). This record comes from a study of identical twins. Study findings and constraints: Zero-insertion analyses were open to partial confounding by invariant MAIT and iNKT cells. The same donors were not followed; conclusions instead depended on cross-sectional statistical analysis.

The same sample was also used in a study of yellow fever vaccine responses in identical twins.

The TCR originated in a woman aged 18-29 years in good health. The chain couples TRBV27 to TRBJ2-7; 9 nucleotides line up with TRBD2. The sample taken for sequencing was PBMCs. In DNA form, the CDR3 reads TGTGCCAGCAGTAAGAAGCTAGCGGGGAGGGGCGAGCAGTACTTC. This encodes CASSKKLAGRGEQYF.